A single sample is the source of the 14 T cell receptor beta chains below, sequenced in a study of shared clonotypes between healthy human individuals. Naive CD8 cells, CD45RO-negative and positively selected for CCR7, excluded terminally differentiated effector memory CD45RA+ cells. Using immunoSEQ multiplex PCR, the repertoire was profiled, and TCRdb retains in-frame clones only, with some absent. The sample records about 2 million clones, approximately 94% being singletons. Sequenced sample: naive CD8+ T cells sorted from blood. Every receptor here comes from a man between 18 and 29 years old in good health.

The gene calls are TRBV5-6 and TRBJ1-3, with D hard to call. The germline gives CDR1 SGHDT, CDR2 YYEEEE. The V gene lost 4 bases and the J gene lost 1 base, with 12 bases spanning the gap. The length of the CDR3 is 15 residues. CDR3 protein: CASSLTLRSGNTIYF. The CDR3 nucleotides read TGTGCCAGCAGCCTGACCCTCAGATCTGGAAACACCATATATTTT.

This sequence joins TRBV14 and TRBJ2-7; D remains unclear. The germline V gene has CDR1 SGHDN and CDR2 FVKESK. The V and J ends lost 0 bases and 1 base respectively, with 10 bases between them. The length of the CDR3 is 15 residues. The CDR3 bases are TGTGCCAGCAGCCAAGAACCCGGCGGATCCTACGAGCAGTACTTC. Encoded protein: CASSQEPGGSYEQYF.

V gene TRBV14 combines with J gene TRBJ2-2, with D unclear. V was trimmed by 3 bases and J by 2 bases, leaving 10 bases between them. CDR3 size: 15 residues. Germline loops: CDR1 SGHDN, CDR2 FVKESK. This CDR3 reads CASSHLATNTGELFF. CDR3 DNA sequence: TGTGCCAGCAGCCATCTCGCGACCAACACCGGGGAGCTGTTTTTT.

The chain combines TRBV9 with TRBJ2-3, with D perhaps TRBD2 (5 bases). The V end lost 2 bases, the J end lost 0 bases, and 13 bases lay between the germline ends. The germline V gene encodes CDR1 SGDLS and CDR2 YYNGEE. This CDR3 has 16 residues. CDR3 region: CASSVLSTRSTDTQYF. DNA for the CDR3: TGTGCCAGCAGCGTCTTAAGTACTAGAAGCACAGATACGCAGTATTTT.

The CDR3 DNA reads TGTGCCAGCAGTTTAATCGGGATGGGGTTACCCCAGCATTTT. Translation gives CASSLIGMGLPQHF. This chain links TRBV28 with TRBJ1-5; no reliable D call. The CDR3 extends over 14 amino acids. CDR1 and CDR2 (germline): MDHEN, SYDVKM. The V end was cut by 2 bases, the J end by 10 bases, with 15 bases between.

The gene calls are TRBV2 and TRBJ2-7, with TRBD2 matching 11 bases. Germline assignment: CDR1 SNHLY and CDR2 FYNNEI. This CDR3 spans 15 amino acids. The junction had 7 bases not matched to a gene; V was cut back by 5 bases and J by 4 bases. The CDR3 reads CASSLLAGALYEQYF. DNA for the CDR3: TGTGCCAGCAGTCTACTAGCGGGAGCCCTTTACGAGCAGTACTTC.

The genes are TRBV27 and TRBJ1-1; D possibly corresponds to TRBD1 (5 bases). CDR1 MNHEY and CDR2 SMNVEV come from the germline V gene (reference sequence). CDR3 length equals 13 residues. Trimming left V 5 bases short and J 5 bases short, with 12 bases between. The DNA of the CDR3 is TGTGCCAGCAGTCTAGCCCGGGGGACTGAAGCTTTCTTT. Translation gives CASSLARGTEAFF.

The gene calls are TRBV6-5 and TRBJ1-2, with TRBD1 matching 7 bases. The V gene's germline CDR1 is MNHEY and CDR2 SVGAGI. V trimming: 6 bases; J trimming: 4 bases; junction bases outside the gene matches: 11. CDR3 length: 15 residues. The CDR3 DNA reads TGTGCCAGCAGCCCCCGGGACAGTGAGCTCTATGGCTACACCTTC. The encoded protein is CASSPRDSELYGYTF.

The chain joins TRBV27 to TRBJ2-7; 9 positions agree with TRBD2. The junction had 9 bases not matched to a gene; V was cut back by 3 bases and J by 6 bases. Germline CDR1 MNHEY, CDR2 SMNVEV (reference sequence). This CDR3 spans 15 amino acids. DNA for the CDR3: TGTGCCAGCAGTTTGGAGGGGCTAGCGGGAATCGAGCAGTACTTC. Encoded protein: CASSLEGLAGIEQYF.

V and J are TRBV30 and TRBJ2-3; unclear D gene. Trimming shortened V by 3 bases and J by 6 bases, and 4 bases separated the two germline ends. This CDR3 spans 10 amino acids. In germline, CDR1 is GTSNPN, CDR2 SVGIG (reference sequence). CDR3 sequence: CAWSMDTQYF. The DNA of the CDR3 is TGTGCCTGGAGCATGGATACGCAGTATTTT.

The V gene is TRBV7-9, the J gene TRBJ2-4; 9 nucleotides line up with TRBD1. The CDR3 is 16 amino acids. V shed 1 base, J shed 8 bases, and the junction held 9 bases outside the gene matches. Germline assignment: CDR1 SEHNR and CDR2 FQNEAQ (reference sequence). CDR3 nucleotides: TGTGCCAGCAGCTTAGGAACAGGGGGCGAAGGTGACATTCAGTACTTC. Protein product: CASSLGTGGEGDIQYF.

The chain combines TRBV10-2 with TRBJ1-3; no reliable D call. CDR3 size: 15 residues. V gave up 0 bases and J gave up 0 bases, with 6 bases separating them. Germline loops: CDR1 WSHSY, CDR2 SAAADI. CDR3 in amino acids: CASSESAVSGNTIYF. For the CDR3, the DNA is TGCGCCAGCAGTGAGTCTGCAGTCTCTGGAAACACCATATATTTT.

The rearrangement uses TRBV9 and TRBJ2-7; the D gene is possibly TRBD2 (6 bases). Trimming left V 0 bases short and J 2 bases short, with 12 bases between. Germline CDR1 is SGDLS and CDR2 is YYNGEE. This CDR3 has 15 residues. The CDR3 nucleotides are TGTGCCAGCAGCGTAGCGGCGGGACCGGCCTACGAGCAGTACTTC. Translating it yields CASSVAAGPAYEQYF.

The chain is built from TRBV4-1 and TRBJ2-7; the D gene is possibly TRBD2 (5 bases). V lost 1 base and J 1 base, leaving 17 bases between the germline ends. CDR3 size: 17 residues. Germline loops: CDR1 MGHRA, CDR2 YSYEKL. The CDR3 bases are TGCGCCAGCAGCCAAGGGACTGAGGGTTTGTTTTCCTACGAGCAGTACTTC. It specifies CASSQGTEGLFSYEQYF.